This TCR beta chain was sequenced for a study of Ad26.COV2.S vaccination and SARS-CoV-2 variants. Study-level points and caveats: Responses of spike-specific T cells (both CD8+ and CD4+) reportedly showed substantial breadth after vaccination.

Comments on this clone: Its antigen is currently unknown.

Germline lookup yields CDR1 LGHDT and CDR2 YNNKEL (reference sequence). The CDR3 is 13 residues long. Trimming pared 2 bases from V and 3 bases from J, leaving 8 bases between. TCRdb's copy holds only in-frame clones and misses some; the assay was immunoSEQ multiplex PCR. The table has under 150,000 clones, roughly 88% seen once. The genes are TRBV3-1 (or the pseudogene TRBV3-2) and TRBJ2-7, with D uncertain. Material: peripheral blood, obtained after recovery from COVID-19. The TCR originated in a human donor who had recovered from COVID-19. CDR3 residues: CASSQTYSYEQYF. CDR3 in DNA: TGTGCCAGCAGCCAAACTTACAGCTACGAGCAGTACTTC.